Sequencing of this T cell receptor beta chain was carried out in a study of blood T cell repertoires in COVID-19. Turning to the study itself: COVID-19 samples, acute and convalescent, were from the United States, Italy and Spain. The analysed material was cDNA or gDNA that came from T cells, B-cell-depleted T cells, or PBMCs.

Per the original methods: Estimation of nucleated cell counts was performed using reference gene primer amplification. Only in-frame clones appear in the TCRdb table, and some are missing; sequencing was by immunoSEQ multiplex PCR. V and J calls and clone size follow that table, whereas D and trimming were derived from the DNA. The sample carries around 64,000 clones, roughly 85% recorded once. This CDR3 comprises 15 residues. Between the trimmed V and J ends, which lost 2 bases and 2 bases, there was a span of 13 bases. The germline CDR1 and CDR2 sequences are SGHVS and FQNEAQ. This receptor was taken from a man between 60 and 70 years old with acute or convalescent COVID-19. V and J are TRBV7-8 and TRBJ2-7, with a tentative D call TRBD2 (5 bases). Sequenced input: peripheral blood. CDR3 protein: CASSLRTPLTYEQYF. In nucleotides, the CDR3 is TGTGCCAGCAGCTTAAGGACTCCTCTAACCTACGAGCAGTACTTC.